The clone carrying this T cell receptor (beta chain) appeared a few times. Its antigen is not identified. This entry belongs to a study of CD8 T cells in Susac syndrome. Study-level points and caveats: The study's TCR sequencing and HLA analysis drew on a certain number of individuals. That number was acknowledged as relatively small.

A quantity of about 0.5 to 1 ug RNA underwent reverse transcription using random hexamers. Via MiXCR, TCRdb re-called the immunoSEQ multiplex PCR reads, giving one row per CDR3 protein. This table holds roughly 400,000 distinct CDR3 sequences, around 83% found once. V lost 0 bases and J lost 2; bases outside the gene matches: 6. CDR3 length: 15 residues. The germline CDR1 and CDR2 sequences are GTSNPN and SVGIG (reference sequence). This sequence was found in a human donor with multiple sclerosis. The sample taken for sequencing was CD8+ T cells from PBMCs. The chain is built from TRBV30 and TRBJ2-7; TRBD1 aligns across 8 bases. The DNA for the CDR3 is TGTGCCTGGAGTGTACCCCGACAGGGGACCTACGAGCAGTACTTC. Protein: CAWSVPRQGTYEQYF.